The next 24 T cell receptor beta chains were all read from a single sample in a study of T cells in Graves' hyperthyroidism and ophthalmopathy. TCR beta CDR3 region amplification was performed from RNA transcripts. When the TCR CDR3 underwent first-round RT-PCR, the HTBI primer set was used. TCRdb called the multiplex PCR reads again in MiXCR, with one record for every CDR3 protein. The sample has 480,000 or so distinct CDR3 sequences, roughly 45% seen once. The sample was peripheral blood or thyroid tissue (not recorded which). These receptors were taken from an adult woman with Graves' disease, either hyperthyroidism or ophthalmopathy (not recorded which).

V gene TRBV28 combines with J gene TRBJ1-1; D might be TRBD1 (6 bases). Germline assignment: CDR1 MDHEN and CDR2 SYDVKM. This CDR3 region has 13 residues. Trimming removed 3 bases from V and 7 bases from J, with 12 bases in between. Written as DNA, the CDR3 is TGTGCCAGCAGTTTTCGGGGGCAAAATGAAGCTTTCTTT. Protein sequence: CASSFRGQNEAFF. Full variable domain (outside the CDR3, taken from reference TRBV28 and TRBJ1-1): DVKVTQSSRYLVKRTGEKVFLECVQDMDHENMFWYRQDPGLGLRLIYFSYDVKMKEKGDIPEGYSVSREKKERFSLILESASTNQTSMYLCASSFRGQNEAFFGQGTRLTVV.

This chain links TRBV7-9 with TRBJ1-4, with D uncertain. This CDR3 is built from 16 residues. V lost 5 bases, J lost 0 bases, and 13 bases lay in between. Germline-derived CDR1 and CDR2 are SEHNR and FQNEAQ (reference sequence). This chain's CDR3 is CASSQGWGATNEKLFF. The CDR3 region has the DNA TGTGCCAGCAGCCAAGGATGGGGTGCAACTAATGAAAAACTGTTTTTT.

This clonotype was picked up one time. The chain combines TRBV10-3 with TRBJ2-2; tentatively, D is TRBD1 (6 bases). CDR3 size: 14 residues. Germline CDR1 ENHRY, CDR2 SYGVKD. V lost 6 bases and J 3 bases, leaving 11 bases between the germline ends. The CDR3 region has the DNA TGTGCCATCAGACAGGGTCATGACACCGGGGAGCTGTTTTTT. This translates into CAIRQGHDTGELFF.

The V gene is TRBV5-1, the J gene TRBJ2-7; no clear D gene. Trimming left V 2 bases short and J 8 bases short, with 17 bases between. Per the germline V gene, CDR1 is SGHRS and CDR2 is YFSETQ. The CDR3 spans 14 residues. CDR3 loop: CASSFGVTPPQQYF. The CDR3 nucleotides read TGCGCCAGCAGCTTCGGTGTCACACCTCCACAGCAGTACTTC.

The V gene is TRBV19, the J gene TRBJ1-1; D is uncertain. The CDR3 covers 14 residues. Germline CDR1 reads LNHDA; CDR2 reads SQIVND (reference sequence). The V end was cut by 8 bases, the J end by 0 bases, with 13 bases between. This chain's CDR3 is CASQDPTMNTEAFF. In nucleotides, the CDR3 is TGTGCCAGTCAAGACCCGACCATGAACACTGAAGCTTTCTTT.

This clonotype was seen repeatedly, ten times or more. The chain couples TRBV19 to TRBJ2-7, with 10 bases fitting TRBD2. The germline gives CDR1 LNHDA, CDR2 SQIVND (reference sequence). This CDR3 comprises 15 residues. V gave up 2 bases and J gave up 2 bases; unmatched junction bases: 3. For the CDR3, the DNA is TGTGCCAGTAGTATAAGCCTAGCGGGAGCCTACGAGCAGTACTTC. It encodes CASSISLAGAYEQYF.

This clonotype was counted at least ten times. This chain uses TRBV6-5 with TRBJ1-1, with D maybe TRBD1 (5 bases). Germline V gene data show CDR1 as MNHEY and CDR2 as SVGAGI. This CDR3 comprises 13 residues. V lost 6 bases, J lost 1 base, and 9 bases lay in between. CDR3 nucleotides: TGTGCCAGCAGAAGCCAGGGGAACACTGAAGCTTTCTTT. Translated: CASRSQGNTEAFF.

The genes are TRBV10-3 and TRBJ2-5; 10 bases fit TRBD1. J gave up 3 bases and V 6 bases, and 1 base lay outside the gene matches. CDR3 length: 13 residues. In germline, CDR1 is ENHRY, CDR2 SYGVKD. The CDR3 loop reads CAISGTGEETQYF. CDR3 DNA sequence: TGTGCCATCAGCGGGACAGGGGAAGAGACCCAGTACTTC.

V usage is TRBV7-8 and J usage is TRBJ2-3; 14 bases are a match to TRBD2. CDR3 length: 20 amino acids. Per the germline V gene, CDR1 is SGHVS and CDR2 is FQNEAQ. V gave up 4 bases and J gave up 5 bases; unmatched junction bases: 17. DNA for the CDR3: TGTGCCAGCAGCTCAGTACCAGGACTAGCGGGAGGCCCCATGAGAGATACGCAGTATTTT. Its translation: CASSSVPGLAGGPMRDTQYF.

This clonotype was picked up many times. The chain carries TRBV7-8 and TRBJ2-2; 8 bases line up with TRBD2. Germline V gene sequence: CDR1 SGHVS, CDR2 FQNEAQ. The CDR3 length is 16 residues. Losses at the gene ends were 4 bases for V and 6 bases for J; bases not matched to a gene: 10. CDR3 in amino acids: CASSSLSGRTAGELFF. The CDR3 DNA reads TGTGCCAGCAGCTCGTTGAGCGGGAGAACAGCCGGGGAGCTGTTTTTT.

The chain recombines TRBV4-3 with TRBJ1-2; unclear D gene. Germline CDR1 reads LGHNA; CDR2 reads YSLEER. With 3 bases removed from V and 2 bases from J, the gap between germline ends came to 13 bases. The CDR3 consists of 15 residues. DNA for the CDR3: TGCGCCAGCAGCCAGATACCCCAAGGAAACTATGGCTACACCTTC. This gives the protein CASSQIPQGNYGYTF.

There are many counts of this clonotype. V is TRBV7-9 and J is TRBJ1-1; D uncertain. This CDR3 comprises 15 residues. V lost 1 base and J 4 bases, leaving 13 bases between the germline ends. CDR1 SEHNR and CDR2 FQNEAQ come from the germline V gene (reference sequence). The CDR3 coding sequence is TGTGCCAGCAGCTTAGGGCCCCTCACACTCACTGAAGCTTTCTTT. Translation: CASSLGPLTLTEAFF.

The chain joins TRBV9 to TRBJ1-1, with D possibly matching TRBD1 (5 bases). CDR1 is SGDLS, CDR2 YYNGEE, per germline. Trimming cost V 4 bases and J 4 bases, with 14 bases left between them. The CDR3 consists of 14 residues. CDR3 in DNA: TGTGCCAGCAGCTTGGGACCGAGGAGCACTGAAGCTTTCTTT. As protein: CASSLGPRSTEAFF.

This clonotype was picked up many times. The genes are TRBV20-1 and TRBJ2-7; 9 bases match TRBD2. The V segment lost 0 bases and the J segment 3 bases; nucleotides outside the gene matches: 9. The CDR3 loop spans 16 amino acids. Germline CDR1 and CDR2: DFQATT and SNEGSKA (reference sequence). The CDR3 protein is CSARDAGGRAFYEQYF. The CDR3, as DNA: TGCAGTGCTAGAGATGCAGGCGGGAGGGCCTTCTACGAGCAGTACTTC.

This clonotype showed up just a few times. The chain joins TRBV2 to TRBJ2-7; D may correspond to TRBD1 or TRBD2 (5 bases each). The ends were cut back, 9 bases at V and 3 bases at J, with 15 bases in the middle. Looked up from germline, CDR1 is SNHLY and CDR2 is FYNNEI. The CDR3 consists of 13 residues. The CDR3 bases are TGTGCCAGTACCGGGACGTACCACTACGAGCAGTACTTC. This translates into CASTGTYHYEQYF.

This clonotype has ten or more counts. The V call is TRBV29-1, the J call TRBJ2-7; possibly TRBD2 for D (5 bases). The CDR3 sequence is 15 residues long. CDR1 and CDR2 from the germline V gene are SQVTM and ANQGSEA. Trimming shortened V by 0 bases and J by 1 base, and 13 bases separated the two germline ends. The CDR3: CSVEDAHRGSYEQYF. CDR3 in DNA: TGCAGCGTTGAAGATGCTCATCGGGGTTCCTACGAGCAGTACTTC.

The chain recombines TRBV15 with TRBJ1-2; the match to TRBD1 covers 7 bases. The length of the CDR3 is 15 residues. With V trimmed by 1 base and J by 0 bases, 2 bases remained unmatched. Germline V gives CDR1 LNHNV, CDR2 YYDKDF (reference sequence). The CDR3 nucleotides read TGTGCCACCAGCAGAGGGACAGGCTCTAACTATGGCTACACCTTC. It yields the protein CATSRGTGSNYGYTF. The complete variable domain, with remaining parts taken from reference TRBV15 and TRBJ1-2, reads DAMVIQNPRYQVTQFGKPVTLSCSQTLNHNVMYWYQQKSSQAPKLLFHYYDKDFNNEADTPDNFQSRRPNTSFCFLDIRSPGLGDTAMYLCATSRGTGSNYGYTFGSGTRLTVV.

Remarks on this clonotype: The junction does not match germline at one end; this may be a read error. The chain links TRBV6-1 to TRBJ2-5; D is perhaps TRBD2 (7 bases). Germline loops: CDR1 MNHNS, CDR2 SASEGT. The CDR3 covers 17 residues. The CDR3 sequence is CASSEEEGGGWWETQYF. The CDR3 DNA reads TGTGCCAGCAGTGAAGAAGAAGGGGGGGGTTGGTGGGAGACCCAATACTTC.

In its sample, this clonotype was seen a few times. The chain is built from TRBV29-1 and TRBJ1-1, with D perhaps TRBD1 (6 bases). The V end was cut by 7 bases, the J end by 5 bases, with 17 bases between. There are 13 residues in the CDR3. Germline CDR1 SQVTM, CDR2 ANQGSEA. In nucleotides, the CDR3 is TGCAGCGCCGAAGGGGGGGAGGAGACTGAAGCTTTCTTT. This sequence encodes CSAEGGEETEAFF. Filled out from reference TRBV29-1 and TRBJ1-1, the complete variable domain reads SAVISQKPSRDICQRGTSLTIQCQVDSQVTMMFWYRQQPGQSLTLIATANQGSEATYESGFVIDKFPISRPNLTFSTLTVSNMSPEDSSIYLCSAEGGEETEAFFGQGTRLTVV.

The chain has TRBV10-3 and TRBJ2-5, with D possibly TRBD1 on 5 matching bases. Germline CDR1 reads ENHRY; CDR2 reads SYGVKD. CDR3 length: 16 amino acids. The ends were cut back, 0 bases at V and 1 base at J, with 12 bases in the middle. CDR3 loop: CAISESARDIQETQYF. The CDR3 nucleotides read TGTGCCATCAGTGAGTCTGCCAGGGATATCCAAGAGACCCAGTACTTC.

This clonotype was observed many times. This chain links TRBV9 with TRBJ1-1, with D unresolved. Germline V lookup: CDR1 SGDLS, CDR2 YYNGEE. The CDR3 contains 12 residues. V dropped 4 bases and J dropped 6 bases, with 10 bases sitting between them. This CDR3 reads CASSRPPPEAFF. The CDR3 DNA sequence: TGTGCCAGCAGCCGCCCTCCCCCTGAAGCTTTCTTT.

The chain has TRBV19 and TRBJ1-2; D gene uncertain. Trimming took 3 bases from V and 4 from J, leaving 9 bases between them. CDR1 and CDR2 from the germline V gene are LNHDA and SQIVND (reference sequence). The CDR3 sequence is 13 residues long. DNA for the CDR3: TGTGCCAGTAGTATCGCCGGGCTCTATGGCTACACCTTC. As protein: CASSIAGLYGYTF.

On this clonotype: Because it lacks the conserved phenylalanine or tryptophan at the end, this CDR3 is likely a read error. Because the CDR3's place on the DNA is in doubt, the DNA is left out and the CDR3 is given as listed by TCRdb. The J gene is TRBJ1-1, the V gene TRBV2; the DNA was not used to check the table's D call, TRBD1. A total of 8 residues make up the CDR3, ends included. CDR1 is SNHLY, CDR2 FYNNEI, per germline. The CDR3 sequence: CASKSPGG.

This clonotype was counted many times. The CDR3 sequence: CSASPGTIYEQYF. The DNA of the CDR3 is TGCAGTGCTAGCCCCGGGACTATATACGAGCAGTACTTC. The V and J genes are TRBV20-1 and TRBJ2-7, with 7 nucleotides matching TRBD2. This CDR3 region has 13 residues. The germline CDR1 and CDR2 sequences are DFQATT and SNEGSKA (reference sequence). V gave up 3 bases and J gave up 4 bases; unmatched junction bases: 6.